This is a list of T cell receptor beta chains from one sample in a study of blood T cells in healthy people across ages. TCRdb re-called the 5' RACE reads with MiXCR, one entry per CDR3 protein. The data hold about 1.5 million distinct CDR3 sequences, with approximately 43% observed a single time. The specimen sequenced was blood. Receptor source: a woman aged 18-29 years in good health. Each CDR3 is given with its conserved first and last residue. D genes are given only for firm matches. Expanded clones are given a class, and other clones once, few, many or no size at all.

D	V	size	J	CDR3	DNA
-	TRBV7-7	-	TRBJ2-3	CAGSLGAADTQYF	TGTGCTGGCAGCTTAGGGGCGGCAGATACGCAGTATTTT
-	TRBV7-2	-	TRBJ2-7	CASSLGLIHDLEQYF	TGTGCCAGCAGCTTAGGACTAATACACGACCTCGAGCAGTACTTC
-	TRBV20-1	-	TRBJ1-2	CSARGRSANYAYTF	TGCAGTGCTAGGGGGCGGTCAGCTAACTATGCCTACACCTTC
-	TRBV4-3	-	TRBJ1-5	CASSQDVLRDGQPQHF	TGCGCCAGCAGCCAAGATGTTCTCCGGGATGGGCAGCCCCAGCATTTT
-	TRBV9	-	TRBJ2-7	CASSMASSYNEQYF	TGTGCCAGCAGCATGGCCTCCTCCTACAATGAGCAGTACTTC
-	TRBV18	-	TRBJ1-3	CASSLSAGVSGNTIYF	TGTGCCAGCTCACTTTCTGCTGGGGTTTCTGGAAACACCATATATTTT
-	TRBV7-2	once	TRBJ2-6	CASSLYTGSSGANVLTF	TGTGCCAGCAGCCTCTATACCGGTAGTTCTGGGGCCAACGTCCTGACTTTC
TRBD1	TRBV7-2	-	TRBJ1-4	CASSPQGGDREKLFF	TGTGCCAGCAGCCCCCAAGGGGGCGATCGGGAAAAACTGTTTTTT
-	TRBV20-1	-	TRBJ1-5	CSAKGQSNQPQHF	TGCAGTGCTAAAGGACAGAGCAATCAGCCCCAGCATTTT
-	TRBV7-9	-	TRBJ2-3	CASRSGRTDTQYF	TGTGCCAGCAGGTCGGGGCGGACAGATACGCAGTATTTT
-	TRBV9	-	TRBJ1-2	CASSEGGLSNYGYTF	TGTGCCAGCAGCGAGGGCGGCCTTTCTAACTATGGCTACACCTTC
-	TRBV3-1	few	TRBJ2-7	CASRRSGSYNEQYF	TGTGCCAGCAGGCGATCCGGTAGTTACAATGAGCAGTACTTC
-	TRBV20-1	-	TRBJ2-3	CSARDGPRTQYF	TGCAGTGCTAGAGATGGACCCCGTACGCAGTATTTT
-	TRBV20-1	many	TRBJ2-3	CSARRTVPDTQYF	TGCAGTGCACGTAGGACAGTCCCAGATACGCAGTATTTT
TRBD2	TRBV7-2	few	TRBJ2-3	CASSLAKAGGTDTQYF	TGTGCCAGCAGCTTAGCGAAAGCGGGGGGGACAGATACGCAGTATTTT
-	TRBV20-1	-	TRBJ2-1	CSASPSGTLREQFF	TGCAGTGCTAGCCCCTCGGGGACGTTACGTGAGCAGTTCTTC
-	TRBV14	-	TRBJ2-1	CASSQATLYNEQFF	TGTGCCAGCAGCCAAGCAACACTGTACAATGAGCAGTTCTTC
TRBD1	TRBV7-9	-	TRBJ1-2	CASSSVDRGNYGYTF	TGTGCCAGCAGCTCCGTCGACAGGGGGAACTATGGCTACACCTTC
TRBD2	TRBV5-1	few	TRBJ2-3	CASSFTSGGGLSTDTQYF	TGCGCCAGCAGCTTTACTAGCGGGGGGGGCCTTAGCACAGATACGCAGTATTTT
-	TRBV4-1	-	TRBJ1-1	CASSLHQGEAFF	TGCGCCAGCAGCCTACACCAGGGTGAAGCTTTCTTT
-	TRBV5-1	few	TRBJ1-5	CASSLSPGGSQPQHF	TGCGCCAGCAGCTTGTCTCCAGGAGGAAGTCAGCCCCAGCATTTT
-	TRBV28	-	TRBJ1-2	CASSPIGPLYGYTF	TGTGCCAGCAGCCCAATCGGTCCCCTCTATGGCTACACCTTC
-	TRBV10-3	few	TRBJ2-4	CAISDPILAKNIQYF	TGTGCCATCAGTGACCCAATACTAGCCAAAAACATTCAGTACTTC
-	TRBV15	-	TRBJ1-1	CATSRGSGAEAFF	TGTGCCACCAGCAGAGGGTCCGGGGCTGAGGCTTTCTTT
-	TRBV9	-	TRBJ2-6	CASSSAVAGANVLTF	TGTGCCAGCAGCTCCGCGGTGGCTGGGGCCAACGTCCTGACTTTC
TRBD1	TRBV7-8	-	TRBJ2-5	CASSLAHNTGGHETQYF	TGTGCCAGCAGCTTGGCCCATAATACAGGGGGTCACGAGACCCAGTACTTC
-	TRBV5-6	-	TRBJ1-5	CASSLFGSAQHF	TGTGCCAGCAGCTTGTTCGGATCAGCCCAGCATTTT
TRBD2	TRBV29-1	-	TRBJ2-5	CSAEGLSGGRRYF	TGCAGCGCTGAAGGTCTAAGCGGGGGAAGGCGGTACTTC
TRBD1	TRBV5-1	few	TRBJ2-3	CASSSRTGGRTDTQYF	TGCGCCAGCAGCTCCAGGACAGGGGGACGCACAGATACGCAGTATTTT
-	TRBV11-2	many	TRBJ2-5	CASSLGGGGPWEQYF	TGTGCCAGCAGTCTCGGAGGGGGAGGGCCATGGGAGCAGTACTTC
TRBD2	TRBV25-1	many	TRBJ2-1	CASSEPGLAVYNEQFF	TGTGCCAGCAGTGAACCGGGACTAGCGGTCTACAATGAGCAGTTCTTC
-	TRBV12-3/TRBV12-4	-	TRBJ1-2	CASSLGFGNAGYTF	TGTGCCAGCAGTTTAGGCTTCGGGAATGCTGGCTACACCTTC
-	TRBV12-3/TRBV12-4	-	TRBJ2-5	CASSFHRGLWEQYF	TGTGCCAGCAGTTTTCACCGGGGATTGTGGGAGCAGTACTTC
-	TRBV9	-	TRBJ2-3	CASSPGAGLTDTQYF	TGTGCCAGCAGCCCCGGGGCGGGATTAACAGATACGCAGTATTTT
-	TRBV4-3	many	TRBJ2-1	CASSLAISSYNEQFF	TGCGCCAGCAGCCTAGCAATTAGCTCCTACAATGAGCAGTTCTTC
-	TRBV27	few	TRBJ1-1	CASSPLQGSNTEAFF	TGTGCCAGCAGTCCGCTACAGGGCTCTAACACTGAAGCTTTCTTT
-	TRBV9	few	TRBJ1-2	CASSSPPSRSNYGYTF	TGTGCCAGCAGCAGTCCTCCCTCCCGGTCTAACTATGGCTACACCTTC
-	TRBV9	-	TRBJ1-6	CASSDRNNNSPLHF	TGTGCCAGCAGTGACCGGAACAATAATTCACCCCTCCACTTT
TRBD2	TRBV5-1	few	TRBJ2-1	CASSFGTSGRHNEQFF	TGCGCCAGCAGCTTCGGAACTAGCGGAAGACACAATGAGCAGTTCTTC
TRBD2	TRBV10-3	-	TRBJ2-7	CAISDIPGLVSYEQYF	TGTGCCATCAGTGACATCCCGGGACTAGTCTCCTACGAGCAGTACTTC